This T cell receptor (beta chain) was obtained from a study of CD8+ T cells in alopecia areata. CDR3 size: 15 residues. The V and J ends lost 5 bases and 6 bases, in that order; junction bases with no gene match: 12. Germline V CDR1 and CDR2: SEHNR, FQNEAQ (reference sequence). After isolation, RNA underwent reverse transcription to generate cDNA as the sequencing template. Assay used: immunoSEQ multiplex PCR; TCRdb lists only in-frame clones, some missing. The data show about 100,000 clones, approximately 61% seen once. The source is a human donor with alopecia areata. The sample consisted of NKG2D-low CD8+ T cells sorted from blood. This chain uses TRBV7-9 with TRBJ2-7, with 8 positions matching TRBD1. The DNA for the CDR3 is TGTGCCAGCAGCCCTCCCCAGGGGGCCCACCTCGAGCAGTACTTC. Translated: CASSPPQGAHLEQYF.